Shown below are 13 T cell receptor beta chains from a single sample sequenced in a study of post-analysis software for immune sequencing data. cDNA libraries of TCR beta carried unique molecular identifiers. TCRdb recomputed calls from the PCR reads with MiXCR, one row per CDR3 protein. The profile covers a few hundred thousand distinct CDR3 sequences, with roughly 34% appearing a single time and about 5.6% taken by the ten largest. Antigens of these TCRs are unknown. Study-wide points: Five or six TRBV segments were significantly more frequent in patients than in controls. TRBV5-6, TRBV5-1 and TRBV20-1 were among these segments.

The material sequenced was blood. Receptors were obtained from a girl younger than 18 with multiple sclerosis.

This clonotype has only a few counts. The chain carries TRBV5-1 and TRBJ2-4, with no clear D. The end of the DNA is better explained by TRBJ2-7, so the J call may be wrong. Germline CDR1 and CDR2: SGHRS and YFSETQ. The CDR3 spans 13 residues. The CDR3 region is CASSLDSLSEQYF. The CDR3 nucleotides are TGCGCCAGCAGCTTGGATTCTCTCTCCGAGCAGTACTTC.

This clonotype was counted a few times. The chain uses TRBV11-2 and TRBJ2-7, with 8 bases that match TRBD1. Germline assignment: CDR1 SGHAT and CDR2 FQNNGV. This CDR3 is 14 amino acids long. V was clipped by 2 bases and J by 5 bases; unmatched bases: 5. In DNA form, the CDR3 reads TGTGCCAGCAGCTTATCTGACAGGGGAAACGAGCAGTACTTC. Encoded protein: CASSLSDRGNEQYF. Combining the CDR3 with reference TRBV11-2 and TRBJ2-7 gives the whole variable domain EAGVAQSPRYKIIEKRQSVAFWCNPISGHATLYWYQQILGQGPKLLIQFQNNGVVDDSQLPKDRFSAERLKGVDSTLKIQPAKLEDSAVYLCASSLSDRGNEQYFGPGTRLTVT.

A few counts support this clonotype. The rearrangement joins TRBV5-1 to TRBJ2-2; the D is unclear. The CDR3 runs to 15 residues. Germline values: CDR1 SGHRS, CDR2 YFSETQ. Trimming cost V 4 bases and J 0 bases, with 10 bases left between them. The CDR3 sequence is CASSPLTANTGELFF. The CDR3 bases are TGCGCCAGCAGCCCGTTAACAGCGAACACCGGGGAGCTGTTTTTT.

This clonotype showed up just a few times. This chain joins TRBV29-1 and TRBJ1-2, with a possible D match to TRBD1 (6 bases). Germline CDR1 reads SQVTM; CDR2 reads ANQGSEA. Trimming pared 4 bases from V and 6 bases from J, leaving 12 bases between. CDR3 length: 12 residues. This chain's CDR3 is CSVGQGSHGYTF. DNA for the CDR3: TGCAGCGTTGGCCAGGGGTCTCATGGCTACACCTTC. The entire variable domain, with the rest obtained from reference TRBV29-1 and TRBJ1-2, is as follows: SAVISQKPSRDICQRGTSLTIQCQVDSQVTMMFWYRQQPGQSLTLIATANQGSEATYESGFVIDKFPISRPNLTFSTLTVSNMSPEDSSIYLCSVGQGSHGYTFGSGTRLTVV.

V usage is TRBV6-1 and J usage is TRBJ2-5; TRBD2 might be the D (5 bases). CDR3 length equals 18 residues. Trimming left V 6 bases short and J 0 bases short, with 23 bases between. In germline, CDR1 is MNHNS, CDR2 SASEGT. CDR3 coding DNA: TGTGCCAGCAGGTCAAAAGGGCACCGGGGAGCGTACCAAGAGACCCAGTACTTC. Its protein is CASRSKGHRGAYQETQYF.

This clonotype was detected a few times. The gene calls are TRBV4-1 and TRBJ1-2; D ambiguous. Trimming cost V 1 base and J 8 bases, with 14 bases left between them. The CDR3 loop spans 14 amino acids. Germline CDR1 reads MGHRA; CDR2 reads YSYEKL. The CDR3 region is CASSQVFGDRGYTF. The CDR3 DNA follows: TGCGCCAGCAGCCAAGTGTTCGGCGATCGAGGCTACACCTTC.

This clonotype came up many times. The chain recombines TRBV12-3 or TRBV12-4 with TRBJ2-5, with D perhaps TRBD1 or TRBD2 (5 bases each). Between the trimmed V and J ends, which lost 6 bases and 7 bases, there was a span of 15 bases. The CDR3 spans 13 residues. The CDR3 DNA follows: TGTGCCAGCAGCCTTGGGGGATCCGGGACCCAGTACTTC. The encoded protein is CASSLGGSGTQYF.

For the CDR3, the DNA is TGTGCCAGCAGCAGTACCCTTGGCACTGAAGCTTTCTTT. Translation: CASSSTLGTEAFF. V usage is TRBV7-9 and J usage is TRBJ1-1; D unclear. The germline gives CDR1 SEHNR, CDR2 FQNEAQ (reference sequence). The V end lost 5 bases, the J end lost 4 bases, and 11 bases lay between the germline ends. The CDR3 consists of 13 residues.

The rearrangement links TRBV5-1 to TRBJ2-5; TRBD1 matches 7 bases. V shed 6 bases and J 5 bases; nucleotides not matched to a gene: 10. The germline V gene encodes CDR1 SGHRS and CDR2 YFSETQ. The CDR3 consists of 14 residues. The DNA for the CDR3 is TGCGCCAGCACACAGGACAGGACAAGGGAGACCCAGTACTTC. Protein: CASTQDRTRETQYF.

Written as DNA, the CDR3 is TGTGCCAGCAGCTTATCGACGGAGCAAGAGACCCAGTACTTC. Translation gives CASSLSTEQETQYF. The rearrangement joins TRBV13 to TRBJ2-5; D is uncertain. Trimming pared 2 bases from V and 2 bases from J, leaving 9 bases between. CDR3 length: 14 residues. The germline V gene has CDR1 PRHDT and CDR2 FYEKMQ (reference sequence). The full variable domain, its missing parts supplied by reference TRBV13 and TRBJ2-5, is AAGVIQSPRHLIKEKRETATLKCYPIPRHDTVYWYQQGPGQDPQFLISFYEKMQSDKGSIPDRFSAQQFSDYHSELNMSSLELGDSALYFCASSLSTEQETQYFGPGTRLLVL.

The rearrangement joins TRBV4-1 to TRBJ2-3, with D tentatively TRBD1 (6 bases). V lost 4 bases, J lost 1 base, and 18 bases lay in between. This CDR3 comprises 17 residues. Germline V gene sequence: CDR1 MGHRA, CDR2 YSYEKL. The CDR3 nucleotides read TGCGCCAGCAGCCCACGAGACAGGCGATTACGCACAGATACGCAGTATTTT. This encodes CASSPRDRRLRTDTQYF.

This clonotype has just a few counts. V and J are TRBV28 and TRBJ1-4; D gene unclear. The germline CDR1 and CDR2 sequences are MDHEN and SYDVKM. The CDR3 extends over 13 amino acids. V was clipped by 10 bases and J by 6 bases, with 15 bases between them. CDR3 DNA sequence: TGTGCCAACACTCGCCGAGTTTATGAAAAACTGTTTTTT. Translated: CANTRRVYEKLFF.

The chain has TRBV20-1 and TRBJ2-1; 9 nucleotides match TRBD2. In germline, CDR1 is DFQATT, CDR2 SNEGSKA (reference sequence). The V segment lost 6 bases and the J segment 1 base; nucleotides outside the gene matches: 7. CDR3 length equals 15 residues. The CDR3 DNA reads TGCAGTGCCCTGTCCAGCGGGGGGTCCTACAATGAGCAGTTCTTC. Translating gives CSALSSGGSYNEQFF.